A selection of T cell receptor beta chains follows, all from one sample in a study of blood T cell repertoires in COVID-19. Sequencing was performed with immunoSEQ multiplex PCR; in TCRdb, only in-frame clones are kept and a portion is missing. The sample lists around 140,000 clones; 84% were seen once. The sequencing sample was made of PBMCs or T cells enriched from blood (not recorded which). The receptor source for this set is a woman between 50 and 59 years old with acute COVID-19. The CDR3 runs from the conserved cysteine through the conserved F or W. Each record gives: J gene, clone size, V gene, D gene, CDR3 DNA, CDR3 protein. A D gene is named only where the DNA matches it firmly. Size is stated for part of the rows, as once, few or many counts, or as a class when the clone is expanded.

j_gene: TRBJ1-1
abundance: NA
v_gene: TRBV30
d_gene: NA
CDR3nt: TGTGCCTGGAGCGGCCCTCGGGCTGAAGCTTTCTTT
CDR3aa: CAWSGPRAEAFF

j_gene: TRBJ1-2
abundance: NA
v_gene: TRBV11-2
d_gene: TRBD1
CDR3nt: TGTGCCAGCAGCTTAGGGACAGGGGATGGCTACACCTTC
CDR3aa: CASSLGTGDGYTF

j_gene: TRBJ2-7
abundance: NA
v_gene: TRBV11-3
d_gene: TRBD1
CDR3nt: TGTGCCAGCAGCTCGAGACAGGGCGGCGAGCAGTACTTC
CDR3aa: CASSSRQGGEQYF

j_gene: TRBJ1-2
abundance: few
v_gene: TRBV4-2
d_gene: NA
CDR3nt: TGTGCCAGCGCAGGACAGAACCTAAACTATGGCTACACCTTC
CDR3aa: CASAGQNLNYGYTF

j_gene: TRBJ1-5
abundance: NA
v_gene: TRBV24-1
d_gene: NA
CDR3nt: TGTGCCACCAGTCGAGCAAGCGGGACACCTAATAGCAATCAGCCCCAGCATTTT
CDR3aa: CATSRASGTPNSNQPQHF

j_gene: TRBJ2-5
abundance: NA
v_gene: TRBV5-1
d_gene: TRBD2
CDR3nt: TGCGCCAGCACCGACGACTTTAGCGGGAGCCGCGACCAAGAGACCCAGTACTTC
CDR3aa: CASTDDFSGSRDQETQYF

j_gene: TRBJ2-1
abundance: NA
v_gene: TRBV5-1
d_gene: TRBD2
CDR3nt: TGCGCCAGCAGCACACTTGGACTAGCGGGAGACTACAATGAGCAGTTCTTC
CDR3aa: CASSTLGLAGDYNEQFF

j_gene: TRBJ2-1
abundance: once
v_gene: TRBV7-3
d_gene: NA
CDR3nt: TGTGCCAGCAGCCGAACTCAGCGTAATGAGCAGTTCTTC
CDR3aa: CASSRTQRNEQFF

j_gene: TRBJ2-5
abundance: NA
v_gene: TRBV27
d_gene: TRBD2
CDR3nt: TGTGCCAGCAGTCCTTTTCGGGGGGGGGAGACCCAGTACTTC
CDR3aa: CASSPFRGGETQYF

j_gene: TRBJ1-2
abundance: NA
v_gene: TRBV7-2
d_gene: TRBD1
CDR3nt: TGTGCCAGCAGCCCCCAGAGGGCAGGGGGGCATGGCTACACCTTC
CDR3aa: CASSPQRAGGHGYTF

j_gene: TRBJ2-2
abundance: NA
v_gene: TRBV9
d_gene: NA
CDR3nt: TGTGCCAGCAGCGTCTTAAGCGCGGCCGGGGAGCTGTTTTTT
CDR3aa: CASSVLSAAGELFF

j_gene: TRBJ2-7
abundance: NA
v_gene: TRBV2
d_gene: NA
CDR3nt: TGTGCCAGCAGTGAGTCAGCCTACGAGCAGTACTTC
CDR3aa: CASSESAYEQYF

j_gene: TRBJ1-4
abundance: NA
v_gene: TRBV12-5
d_gene: TRBD1
CDR3nt: TGTGCTAGTGGTCTACAGGGGGTTGAAAAACTGTTTTTT
CDR3aa: CASGLQGVEKLFF

j_gene: TRBJ2-5
abundance: NA
v_gene: TRBV13
d_gene: TRBD2
CDR3nt: TGTGCCAGCAGCTTAGCCGATTCGGGGGGGCAAGAGACCCAGTACTTC
CDR3aa: CASSLADSGGQETQYF

j_gene: TRBJ2-7
abundance: NA
v_gene: TRBV18
d_gene: TRBD2
CDR3nt: TGTGCCAGCTCACCACCGAGACTAGCGGGAAGATCGGAGCAGTACTTC
CDR3aa: CASSPPRLAGRSEQYF

j_gene: TRBJ1-2
abundance: NA
v_gene: TRBV18
d_gene: NA
CDR3nt: TGTGCCAGCTCACCGGACAGTTTGTACTACACCTTC
CDR3aa: CASSPDSLYYTF

j_gene: TRBJ2-1
abundance: NA
v_gene: TRBV6-5
d_gene: TRBD2
CDR3nt: TGTGCCAGCAGTCAATGGACTAGCGGCTACAATGAGCAGTTCTTC
CDR3aa: CASSQWTSGYNEQFF

j_gene: TRBJ1-2
abundance: NA
v_gene: TRBV15
d_gene: NA
CDR3nt: TGTGCCACCAGCAGAGTAAAGGGAGGTAACTATGGCTACACCTTC
CDR3aa: CATSRVKGGNYGYTF

j_gene: TRBJ1-5
abundance: NA
v_gene: TRBV2
d_gene: NA
CDR3nt: TGTGCCAGCAGTGAGAATCGGGAGCTTCAGCCCCAGCATTTT
CDR3aa: CASSENRELQPQHF

j_gene: TRBJ1-6
abundance: NA
v_gene: TRBV27
d_gene: NA
CDR3nt: TGTGCCACCGCAGGGGTTCAGGGAAGTTCACCCCTCCACTTT
CDR3aa: CATAGVQGSSPLHF

j_gene: TRBJ1-2
abundance: NA
v_gene: TRBV5-1
d_gene: TRBD1
CDR3nt: TGCGCCAGCAGCTTCGGGACAGCCTCGTATGGCTACACCTTC
CDR3aa: CASSFGTASYGYTF

j_gene: TRBJ1-2
abundance: few
v_gene: TRBV7-8
d_gene: NA
CDR3nt: TGTGCCAGCAGCAACCGGCGGTCGGGACTTCACTATGGCTACACCTTC
CDR3aa: CASSNRRSGLHYGYTF

j_gene: TRBJ1-6
abundance: NA
v_gene: TRBV5-1
d_gene: TRBD1
CDR3nt: TGCGCCAGCAGAAGGAGCCCCGGGACAGGGGACTCACCCCTCTACTTT
CDR3aa: CASRRSPGTGDSPLYF

j_gene: TRBJ2-1
abundance: NA
v_gene: TRBV7-2
d_gene: TRBD2
CDR3nt: TGTGCCAGCAGCTTCTCCGGGACTAGCGGGAGTTATGAGCAGTTCTTC
CDR3aa: CASSFSGTSGSYEQFF

j_gene: TRBJ2-7
abundance: NA
v_gene: TRBV7-9
d_gene: TRBD1
CDR3nt: TGTGCCAGCAGCGGATCGCGCAGGGGGTTCTACGAGCAGTACTTC
CDR3aa: CASSGSRRGFYEQYF

j_gene: TRBJ2-1
abundance: NA
v_gene: TRBV3-1/TRBV3-2
d_gene: TRBD2
CDR3nt: TGTGCCAGCAGCCATAGACCGGGACTAGCGGCCAACCCGGTTTTCAATGAGCAGTTCTTC
CDR3aa: CASSHRPGLAANPVFNEQFF

j_gene: TRBJ1-4
abundance: NA
v_gene: TRBV12-3/TRBV12-4
d_gene: TRBD1
CDR3nt: TGTGCCAGCAGTTTAGGGACAGGTGAAAAACTGTTTTTT
CDR3aa: CASSLGTGEKLFF

j_gene: TRBJ1-4
abundance: NA
v_gene: TRBV28
d_gene: NA
CDR3nt: TGTGCCAGCCTATGGAGGGGTGGTGAAAAACTGTTTTTT
CDR3aa: CASLWRGGEKLFF

j_gene: TRBJ2-7
abundance: NA
v_gene: TRBV6-2/TRBV6-3
d_gene: TRBD2
CDR3nt: TGTGCCAGCAGTCCCAGCGGGAGAGGTGGTCGAGTGGACTACGAGCAGTACTTC
CDR3aa: CASSPSGRGGRVDYEQYF

j_gene: TRBJ2-2
abundance: NA
v_gene: TRBV9
d_gene: NA
CDR3nt: TGTGCCAGCAGCGTTACAGGGATGGTGGTGGCCGGGGAGCTGTTTTTT
CDR3aa: CASSVTGMVVAGELFF

j_gene: TRBJ2-7
abundance: NA
v_gene: TRBV7-6
d_gene: TRBD1
CDR3nt: TGTGCCGTGAGCACAGGGGGCGAGCAGTACTTC
CDR3aa: CAVSTGGEQYF

j_gene: TRBJ2-2
abundance: NA
v_gene: TRBV27
d_gene: TRBD2
CDR3nt: TGTGCCAGCAGTGGAAAACTCAGGACTAGCGGAAACCCCGGGGAGCTGTTTTTT
CDR3aa: CASSGKLRTSGNPGELFF

j_gene: TRBJ2-7
abundance: NA
v_gene: TRBV19
d_gene: NA
CDR3nt: TGTGCCAGTAGTTTTCCGGGGGGCAGTGAGCAGTACTTC
CDR3aa: CASSFPGGSEQYF

j_gene: TRBJ1-2
abundance: few
v_gene: TRBV28
d_gene: TRBD1
CDR3nt: TGTGCCAGCAGGATGACAGGGTCCAACTATGGCTACACCTTC
CDR3aa: CASRMTGSNYGYTF

j_gene: TRBJ2-3
abundance: few
v_gene: TRBV2
d_gene: TRBD1
CDR3nt: TGTGCCAGCAGTGAAGGGGACAGTTATAGCACAGATACGCAGTATTTT
CDR3aa: CASSEGDSYSTDTQYF

j_gene: TRBJ2-1
abundance: NA
v_gene: TRBV15
d_gene: TRBD2
CDR3nt: TGTGCCACCAGCAGGAAGAGCGGGACGAGCTCCTACAATGAGCAGTTCTTC
CDR3aa: CATSRKSGTSSYNEQFF

j_gene: TRBJ2-3
abundance: NA
v_gene: TRBV6-5
d_gene: NA
CDR3nt: TGTGCCAGCAGTTACGGGAGAGCCACAGATACGCAGTATTTT
CDR3aa: CASSYGRATDTQYF

j_gene: TRBJ1-5
abundance: NA
v_gene: TRBV12-5
d_gene: NA
CDR3nt: TGTGCTAGTGCCGGTGAACCGGCAGGGAGGACCAATCAGCCCCAGCATTTT
CDR3aa: CASAGEPAGRTNQPQHF

j_gene: TRBJ1-1
abundance: NA
v_gene: TRBV19
d_gene: TRBD1
CDR3nt: TGTGCCACAGGGGACAGGCGCGGGACGAACACTGAAGCTTTCTTT
CDR3aa: CATGDRRGTNTEAFF